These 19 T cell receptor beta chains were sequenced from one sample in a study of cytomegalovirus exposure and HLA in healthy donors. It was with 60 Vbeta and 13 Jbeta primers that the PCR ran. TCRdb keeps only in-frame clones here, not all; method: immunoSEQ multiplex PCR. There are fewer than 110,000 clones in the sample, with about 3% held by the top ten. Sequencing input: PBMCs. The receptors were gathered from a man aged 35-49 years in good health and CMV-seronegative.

The CDR3 loop is CASSDRFENQPQHF. The DNA for the CDR3 is TGTGCCAGCAGTGACCGTTTCGAGAACCAGCCCCAGCATTTT. The V call is TRBV25-1, the J call TRBJ1-5; D gene unclear. V was clipped by 3 bases and J by 7 bases, with 13 bases between them. The CDR3 has 14 residues. Germline V gene sequence: CDR1 MGHDK, CDR2 SYGVNS.

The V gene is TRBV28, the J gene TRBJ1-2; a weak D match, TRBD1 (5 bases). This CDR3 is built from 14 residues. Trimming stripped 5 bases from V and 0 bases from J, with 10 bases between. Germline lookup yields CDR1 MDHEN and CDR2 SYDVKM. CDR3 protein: CASSRIGANYGYTF. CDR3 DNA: TGTGCCAGCAGTCGGATAGGGGCTAACTATGGCTACACCTTC.

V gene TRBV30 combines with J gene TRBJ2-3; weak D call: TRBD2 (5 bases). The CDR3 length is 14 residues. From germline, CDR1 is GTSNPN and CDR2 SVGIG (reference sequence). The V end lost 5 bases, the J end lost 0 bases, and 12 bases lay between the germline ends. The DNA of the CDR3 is TGTGCCTGGCAACCGGGAATTAGCACAGATACGCAGTATTTT. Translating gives CAWQPGISTDTQYF.

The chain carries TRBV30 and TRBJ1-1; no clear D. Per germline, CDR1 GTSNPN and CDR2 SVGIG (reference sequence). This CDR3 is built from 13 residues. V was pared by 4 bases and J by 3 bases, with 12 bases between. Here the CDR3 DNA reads TGTGCCTGGACCCGGGGTGGTTACACTGAAGCTTTCTTT. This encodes CAWTRGGYTEAFF.

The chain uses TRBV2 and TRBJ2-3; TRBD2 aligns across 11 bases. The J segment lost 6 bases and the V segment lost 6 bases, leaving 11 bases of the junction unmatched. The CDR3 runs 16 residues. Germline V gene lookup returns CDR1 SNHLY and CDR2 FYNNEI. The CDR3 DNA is TGTGCCAGCAGGGTGACTAGCGGGACAGCAGGGGATACGCAGTATTTT. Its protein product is CASRVTSGTAGDTQYF.

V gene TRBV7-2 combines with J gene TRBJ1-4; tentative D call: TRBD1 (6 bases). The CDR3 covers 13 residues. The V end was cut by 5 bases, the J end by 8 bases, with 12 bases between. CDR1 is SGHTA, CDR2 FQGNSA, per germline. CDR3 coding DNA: TGTGCCAGCAGCAAGAGGGACACCGAAAAACTGTTTTTT. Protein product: CASSKRDTEKLFF.

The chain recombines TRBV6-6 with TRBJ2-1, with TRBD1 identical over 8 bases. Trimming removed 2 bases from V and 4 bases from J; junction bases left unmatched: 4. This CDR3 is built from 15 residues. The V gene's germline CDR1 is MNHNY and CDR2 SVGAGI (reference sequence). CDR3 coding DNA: TGTGCCAGCAGTTACACGCAGGGGGCTTACAATGAGCAGTTCTTC. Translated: CASSYTQGAYNEQFF.

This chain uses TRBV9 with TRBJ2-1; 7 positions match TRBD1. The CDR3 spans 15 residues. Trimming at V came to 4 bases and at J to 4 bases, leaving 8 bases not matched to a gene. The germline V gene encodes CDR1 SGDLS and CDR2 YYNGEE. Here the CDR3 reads CASSSAGTVYNEQFF. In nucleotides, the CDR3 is TGTGCCAGCAGCTCAGCCGGGACAGTTTACAATGAGCAGTTCTTC.

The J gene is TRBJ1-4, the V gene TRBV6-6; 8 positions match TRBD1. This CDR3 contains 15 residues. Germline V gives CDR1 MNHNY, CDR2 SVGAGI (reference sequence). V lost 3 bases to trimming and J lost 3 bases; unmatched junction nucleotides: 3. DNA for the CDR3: TGTGCCAGCAGTTATCGGGACAGGCCTAATGAAAAACTGTTTTTT. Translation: CASSYRDRPNEKLFF.

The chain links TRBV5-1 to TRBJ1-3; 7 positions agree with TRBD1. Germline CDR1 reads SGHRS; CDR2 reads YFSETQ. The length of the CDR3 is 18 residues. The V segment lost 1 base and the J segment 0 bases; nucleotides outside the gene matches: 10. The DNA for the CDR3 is TGCGCCAGCAGCTTGAGAGGACAGGCTCAGAGCTCTGGAAACACCATATATTTT. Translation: CASSLRGQAQSSGNTIYF.

The CDR3 DNA reads as TGCGCCAGCAGCCAAGATTGGACTGCGGCCTACGAGCAGTACTTC. Its translation is CASSQDWTAAYEQYF. The rearrangement links TRBV4-3 to TRBJ2-7; D may be TRBD2 (5 bases). Germline values: CDR1 LGHNA, CDR2 YSLEER. CDR3 size: 15 residues. Trimming cost V 0 bases and J 2 bases, with 11 bases left between them.

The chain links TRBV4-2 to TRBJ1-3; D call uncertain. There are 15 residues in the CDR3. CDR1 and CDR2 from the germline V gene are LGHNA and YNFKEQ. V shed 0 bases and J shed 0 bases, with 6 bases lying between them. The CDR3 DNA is TGTGCCAGCAGCCAAGATAGTGGCTCTGGAAACACCATATATTTT. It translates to CASSQDSGSGNTIYF.

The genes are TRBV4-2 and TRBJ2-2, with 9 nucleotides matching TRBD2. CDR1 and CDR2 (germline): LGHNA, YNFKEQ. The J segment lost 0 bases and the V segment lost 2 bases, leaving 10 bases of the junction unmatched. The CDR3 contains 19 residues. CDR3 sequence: CASSQKGVSGGANTGELFF. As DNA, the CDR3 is TGTGCCAGCAGCCAAAAAGGTGTTAGCGGGGGTGCGAACACCGGGGAGCTGTTTTTT.

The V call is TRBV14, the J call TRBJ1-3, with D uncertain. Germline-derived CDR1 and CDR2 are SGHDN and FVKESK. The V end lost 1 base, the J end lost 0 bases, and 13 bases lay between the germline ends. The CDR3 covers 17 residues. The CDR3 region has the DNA TGTGCCAGCAGCCAAGTGATCCCCCTCAGCTCTGGAAACACCATATATTTT. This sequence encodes CASSQVIPLSSGNTIYF.

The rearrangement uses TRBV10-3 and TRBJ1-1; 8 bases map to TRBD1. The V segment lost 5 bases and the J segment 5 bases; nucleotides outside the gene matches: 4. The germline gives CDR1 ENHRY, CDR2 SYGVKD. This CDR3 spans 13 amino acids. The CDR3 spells CAISPRGQTEAFF. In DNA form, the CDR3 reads TGTGCCATCAGTCCCAGGGGGCAGACTGAAGCTTTCTTT.

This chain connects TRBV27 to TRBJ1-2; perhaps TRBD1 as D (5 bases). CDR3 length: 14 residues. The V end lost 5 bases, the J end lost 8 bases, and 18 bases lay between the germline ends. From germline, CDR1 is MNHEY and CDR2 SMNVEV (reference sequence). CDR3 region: CASSPAGRESGYTF. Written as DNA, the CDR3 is TGTGCCAGCAGTCCGGCAGGGAGGGAATCGGGCTACACCTTC.

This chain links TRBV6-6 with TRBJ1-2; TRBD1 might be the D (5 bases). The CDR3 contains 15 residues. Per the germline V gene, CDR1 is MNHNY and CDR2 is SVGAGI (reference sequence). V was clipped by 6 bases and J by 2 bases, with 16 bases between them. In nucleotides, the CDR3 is TGTGCCAGCAGACAATCTTGGGAGGGGAACTATGGCTACACCTTC. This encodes CASRQSWEGNYGYTF.

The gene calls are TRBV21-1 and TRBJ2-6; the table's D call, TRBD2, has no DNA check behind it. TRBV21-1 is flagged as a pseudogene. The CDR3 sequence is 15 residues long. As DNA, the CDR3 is TGTGCCAGCAGCCGGGGGGGGACCGGGGCCAACGTCCTGACTTTC. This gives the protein CASSRGGTGANVLTF.

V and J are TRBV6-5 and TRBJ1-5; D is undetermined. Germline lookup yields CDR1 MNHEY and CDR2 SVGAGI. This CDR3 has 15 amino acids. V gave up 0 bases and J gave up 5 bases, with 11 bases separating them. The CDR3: CASSYSTGEDQPQHF. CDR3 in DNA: TGTGCCAGCAGTTACTCGACTGGAGAGGATCAGCCCCAGCATTTT.